This T cell receptor beta chain was captured in a study of T-cell memory formation after mild COVID-19. This clonotype was detected only a few times. Constant-segment primers served in 5'RACE that generated TCR alpha and TCR beta cDNA libraries bearing sample barcodes and UMIs. TCRdb re-analysed the 5' RACE reads in MiXCR, keeping a single row per CDR3 protein. The table has under 300,000 distinct CDR3 sequences, roughly a tenth seen once. CDR3 length: 13 amino acids. V was trimmed by 6 bases and J by 0 bases, leaving 8 bases between them. Germline CDR1 is MNHEY and CDR2 is SMNVEV (reference sequence).

Sample: PBMCs or a T cell subset sorted from them (not recorded which). The origin of this receptor is a man between 18 and 29 years old who had mild COVID-19 (a few samples of this study predate the infection). Cell type and time point are not known. The chain links TRBV27 to TRBJ2-5; D ambiguous. The CDR3 region is CASSQRYQETQYF. In DNA form, the CDR3 reads TGTGCCAGCAGCCAGAGGTACCAAGAGACCCAGTACTTC.